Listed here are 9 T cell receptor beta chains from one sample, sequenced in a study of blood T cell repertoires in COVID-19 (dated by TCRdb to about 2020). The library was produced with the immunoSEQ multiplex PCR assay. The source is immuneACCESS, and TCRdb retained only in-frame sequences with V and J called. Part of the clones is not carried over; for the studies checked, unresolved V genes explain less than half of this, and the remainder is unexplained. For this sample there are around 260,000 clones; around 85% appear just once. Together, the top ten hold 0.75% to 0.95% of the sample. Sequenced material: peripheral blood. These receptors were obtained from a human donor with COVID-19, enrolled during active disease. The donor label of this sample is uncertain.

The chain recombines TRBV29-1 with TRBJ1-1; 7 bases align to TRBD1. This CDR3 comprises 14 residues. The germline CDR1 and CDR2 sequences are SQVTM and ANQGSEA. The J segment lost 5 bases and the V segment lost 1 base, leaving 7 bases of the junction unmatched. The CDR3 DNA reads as TGCAGCGTTGAAGCTTCACAGGGGAGGACTGAAGCTTTCTTT. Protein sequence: CSVEASQGRTEAFF.

CDR3 sequence (DNA): TGTGCCAGCACCTCGCCGGGGGTGGGCGAGCAGTACTTC. This encodes CASTSPGVGEQYF. The chain employs TRBV6-5 and TRBJ2-7; TRBD2 might be the D (6 bases). This CDR3 contains 13 residues. The V end was cut by 7 bases, the J end by 6 bases, with 16 bases between. Germline V gene sequence: CDR1 MNHEY, CDR2 SVGAGI.

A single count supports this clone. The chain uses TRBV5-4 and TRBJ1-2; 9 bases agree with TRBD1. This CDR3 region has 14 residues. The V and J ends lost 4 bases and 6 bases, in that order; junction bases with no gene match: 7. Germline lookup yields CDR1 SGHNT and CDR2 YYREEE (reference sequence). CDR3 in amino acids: CASSGSRDRDGYTF. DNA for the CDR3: TGTGCCAGCAGCGGGAGCAGGGACAGGGATGGCTACACCTTC.

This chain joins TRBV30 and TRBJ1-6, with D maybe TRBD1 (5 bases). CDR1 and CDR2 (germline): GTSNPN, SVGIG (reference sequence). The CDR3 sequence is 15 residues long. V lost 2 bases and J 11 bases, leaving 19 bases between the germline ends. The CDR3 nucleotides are TGTGCCTGGAGTCGCGGATCTATCAGGGAGGCACCCCTCCACTTT. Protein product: CAWSRGSIREAPLHF. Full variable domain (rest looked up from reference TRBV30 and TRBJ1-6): SQTIHQWPATLVQPVGSPLSLECTVEGTSNPNLYWYRQAAGRGLQLLFYSVGIGQISSEVPQNLSASRPQDRQFILSSKKLLLSDSGFYLCAWSRGSIREAPLHFGNGTRLTVT.

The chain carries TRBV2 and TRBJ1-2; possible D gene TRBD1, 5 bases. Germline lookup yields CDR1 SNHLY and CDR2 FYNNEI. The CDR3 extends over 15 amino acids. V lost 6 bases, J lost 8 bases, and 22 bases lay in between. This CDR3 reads CASSGGPSRTGGYTF. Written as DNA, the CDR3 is TGTGCCAGCAGCGGGGGACCTAGTCGTACTGGGGGCTACACCTTC.

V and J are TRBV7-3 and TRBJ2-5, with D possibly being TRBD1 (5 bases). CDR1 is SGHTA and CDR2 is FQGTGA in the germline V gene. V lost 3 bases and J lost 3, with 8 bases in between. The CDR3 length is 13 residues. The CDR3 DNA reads TGTGCCAGCAGCTTTGGACATAAAGAGACCCAGTACTTC. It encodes CASSFGHKETQYF.

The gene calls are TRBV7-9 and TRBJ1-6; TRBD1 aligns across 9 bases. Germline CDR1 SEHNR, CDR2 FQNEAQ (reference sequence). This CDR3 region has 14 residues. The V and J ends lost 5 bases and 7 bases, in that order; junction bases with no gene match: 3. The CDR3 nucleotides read TGTGCCAGCAGCCTAGGGACAGGGAATTCACCCCTCCACTTT. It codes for CASSLGTGNSPLHF.

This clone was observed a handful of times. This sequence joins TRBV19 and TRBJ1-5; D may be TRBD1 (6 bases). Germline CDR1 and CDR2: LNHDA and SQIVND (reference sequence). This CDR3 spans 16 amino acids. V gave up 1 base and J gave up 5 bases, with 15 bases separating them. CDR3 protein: CASSIVWGLRDQPQHF. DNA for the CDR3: TGTGCCAGTAGTATAGTCTGGGGGCTCCGTGATCAGCCCCAGCATTTT. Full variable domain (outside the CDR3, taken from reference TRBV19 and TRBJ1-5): DGGITQSPKYLFRKEGQNVTLSCEQNLNHDAMYWYRQDPGQGLRLIYYSQIVNDFQKGDIAEGYSVSREKKESFPLTVTSAQKNPTAFYLCASSIVWGLRDQPQHFGDGTRLSIL.

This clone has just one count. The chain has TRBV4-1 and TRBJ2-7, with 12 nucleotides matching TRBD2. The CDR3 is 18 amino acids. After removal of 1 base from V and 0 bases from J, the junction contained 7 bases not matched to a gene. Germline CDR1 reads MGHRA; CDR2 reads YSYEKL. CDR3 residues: CASSQGLAGASGSYEQYF. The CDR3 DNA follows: TGCGCCAGCAGCCAAGGACTAGCGGGAGCCTCTGGCTCCTACGAGCAGTACTTC.